The clone carrying this TCR beta chain was counted at least ten times. The sample belongs to a study of early T cells in non-severe SARS-CoV-2 infection. Germline V gene lookup returns CDR1 MDHEN and CDR2 SYDVKM. The V end was cut by 2 bases, the J end by 2 bases, with 8 bases between. The CDR3 is made up of 14 amino acids. MiXCR, applied by TCRdb to the 5' RACE reads, yields one record per CDR3 protein. Found here are tens of thousands of distinct CDR3 sequences, approximately 6.3% of them singletons; the top ten hold 5.5% to 7.5%. The gene calls are TRBV28 and TRBJ2-3; D is uncertain. The source material was whole blood, sampled at baseline. This TCR came from an adult who was a healthcare worker with PCR-confirmed SARS-CoV-2 infection or an uninfected control (not recorded which). In DNA, the CDR3 is TGTGCCAGCAGTTTACTGGGATACACAGATACGCAGTATTTT. Translation gives CASSLLGYTDTQYF. Looking up the rest from reference TRBV28 and TRBJ2-3 gives the full variable domain: DVKVTQSSRYLVKRTGEKVFLECVQDMDHENMFWYRQDPGLGLRLIYFSYDVKMKEKGDIPEGYSVSREKKERFSLILESASTNQTSMYLCASSLLGYTDTQYFGPGTRLTVL.